This record covers a single TCR beta chain. These data originate in a study of T cells after yellow fever vaccination. Whole-study context: SMART-Seq v4 Ultra Low Input handled preparation of low-cell-number fractions.

Trimming took off 4 bases at V and 8 bases at J, with 18 bases between the two ends. Germline V gives CDR1 MNHEY, CDR2 SVGAGI. CDR3 length: 15 residues. TCRdb reanalysed the 5' RACE reads using MiXCR and keeps one entry per CDR3 protein. The profile shows about 400,000 distinct CDR3 sequences, 9.5% to 13% of them singletons. The sequence was obtained from a man between 18 and 29 years old who received the YFV17D yellow fever vaccine. The rearrangement joins TRBV6-5 to TRBJ2-1, with D uncertain. Source: PBMCs, taken on the day of the first yellow fever vaccination. The CDR3 region has the DNA TGTGCCAGCAGTTCGCCTAGAGTATCTAGGCATGAGCAGTTCTTC. Encoded protein: CASSSPRVSRHEQFF.